The 5 T cell receptor beta chains in this list originate from one sample, sequenced in a study of CXCR3-negative and CXCR3-positive naive CD8 T cells. Libraries of TRB cDNA were made by 5' RACE and carried UMIs. TCRdb re-analyzed the 5' RACE reads; it lists each CDR3 protein once, without DNA. Across about 130,000 distinct CDR3 sequences, the top ten clones capture approximately 0.29% of the sample. Sequencing input: naive CXCR3- CD8+ T cells from blood. The subset: CD45RO-CCR7+CD27+CD95- naive CD8+ T cells lacking CXCR3 (TNR3-). Receptors originate from a human donor in good health. Some clones in this sample may be carry-over from other donors' samples.

This chain connects TRBV12-3 or TRBV12-4 to TRBJ2-7. This CDR3 has 12 residues. This CDR3 is CASSLDIDEQYF.

The gene calls are TRBV20-1 and TRBJ2-7. This CDR3 region has 11 residues. Germline-derived CDR1 and CDR2 are DFQATT and SNEGSKA (reference sequence). CDR3 loop: CSAQSSYEQYF.

This clonotype is labeled medium-sized based on frequency. The V and J genes are TRBV6-2 or TRBV6-3 and TRBJ2-1; TCRdb's assignment of TRBD2 cannot be checked, as there is no DNA. CDR1 and CDR2 from the germline V gene are MNHEY and SVGEGT. The CDR3 is 14 amino acids. This CDR3 reads CASSLAGSYNEQFF.

This chain links TRBV7-6 with TRBJ1-1; TCRdb lists TRBD1, though no DNA is available to test this call. From germline, CDR1 is SGHVS and CDR2 FNYEAQ. This CDR3 contains 15 residues. This CDR3 is CASSPHFGGGTEAFF.

The chain links TRBV27 to TRBJ2-2; TCRdb indicates TRBD2, and absent DNA this call remains unverified. This CDR3 spans 15 amino acids. CDR1 is MNHEY and CDR2 is SMNVEV in the germline V gene (reference sequence). This chain's CDR3 is CASRTLLADTGELFF.